This TCR beta chain was retrieved from a study of blood T cell repertoires in COVID-19. The CDR3 contains 14 residues. Germline V CDR1 and CDR2: MNHEY, SMNVEV (reference sequence). V lost 5 bases, J lost 6 bases, and 16 bases lay in between. Data came from immunoSEQ multiplex PCR; TCRdb stores just in-frame clones and leaves some out. Among approximately 280,000 clones, around 85% were seen once, and the ten largest hold over 1.1%. The chain joins TRBV27 to TRBJ1-1; D is possibly TRBD1 (6 bases). Sequencing used peripheral blood. The sequence was obtained from a human donor with COVID-19, enrolled during active disease. The donor label of this sample is uncertain. For the CDR3, the DNA is TGTGCCAGCAGTCTCTCCCGACAGGCGGCTGAAGCTTTCTTT. Its protein is CASSLSRQAAEAFF.